This T cell receptor (beta chain) originates from a study of beta chain features in type 1 diabetes. Trimming pared 8 bases from V and 6 bases from J, leaving 13 bases between. The CDR3 extends over 11 amino acids. CDR1 is GTSNPN and CDR2 is SVGIG in the germline V gene (reference sequence). Every isolated RNA sample was fully reverse transcribed, so sequencing captured expressed TCRB transcripts. Measured with immunoSEQ multiplex PCR; TCRdb has only the in-frame clones, and not every one. The table shows 130,000 or so clones, with about 16% occurring only once. Findings of the study overall: Among type 1 diabetes patients, VDJ junctions had fewer insertions and more deletions. Shorter templates might be favored by PCR, equally in patients and controls. Across all four CD4+ subsets, people with type 1 diabetes showed modestly shorter TCRB CDR3s.

Sorting of CD4+ naive, central memory, regulatory and stem cell-like memory cells was performed via CD45RO/CCR7/CD25/CD127/CD95/CD27. This clone has just a few counts. The antigen remains unidentified. The chain couples TRBV30 to TRBJ2-5; D is possibly TRBD2 (5 bases). Specimen: central memory CD4+ T cells from blood. This receptor was taken from a man between 25 and 39 years old with type 1 diabetes. CDR3 sequence (DNA): TGTGCCGTCGGACGGGGAAAGACCCAGTACTTC. This sequence encodes CAVGRGKTQYF.